The clone carrying this T cell receptor (beta chain) was seen a handful of times. Its antigen is undetermined. Germline assignment: CDR1 LGHNA and CDR2 YSLEER. The length of the CDR3 is 15 residues. Trimming left V 0 bases short and J 5 bases short, with 11 bases between. These data belong to a study of T cells in localized non-small cell lung cancer. Findings and caveats of the study: Analysis by sequencing included only one tumor region, so heterogeneity remains possible. With higher T cell density in blood came longer overall survival. Adjacent uninvolved lung had the highest clonality, suggesting focused antigen responses. When the top 100 tumor clones were examined, a median about 60 of them also appeared in the adjacent lung, which was paired and uninvolved.

TCRdb's copy holds only in-frame clones and misses some; the assay was immunoSEQ multiplex PCR. The sample shows 70,000 or so clones, about four fifths of them seen only once. This sequence originates from a female donor over 55 with stage I lung adenocarcinoma. The sequencing used peripheral blood, collected before any cancer treatment. V and J are TRBV4-3 and TRBJ2-1; D call uncertain. The CDR3 spells CASSQDAGFDNEQFF. In nucleotides, the CDR3 is TGCGCCAGCAGCCAAGATGCAGGCTTCGACAATGAGCAGTTCTTC.